The clone carrying this TCR beta chain was detected a few times. This sample stems from a study of molecular identifiers for immune sequencing clone quantification. Each CDR3 protein gets one entry after TCRdb re-called the PCR reads with MiXCR. Of hundreds of thousands of distinct CDR3 sequences in the sample, 25% were seen once. V dropped 0 bases and J dropped 9 bases, with 10 bases sitting between them. CDR3 length: 14 amino acids. Germline CDR1 SGDLS, CDR2 YYNGEE. The chain is built from TRBV9 and TRBJ1-6; D is undetermined. This TCR was recovered from a human donor in good health. Some libraries in this study had Jurkat cell RNA spiked in. Sequencing was carried out using naive CD8+ T cells from blood, with Jurkat cell RNA spiked in. Subset of the sample: FACS-sorted CD8+CD4-CCR7+CD45RA+ naive T cells. CDR3 amino acids: CASSVAELGSPLHF. DNA of the CDR3: TGTGCCAGCAGCGTAGCGGAGTTAGGTTCACCCCTCCACTTT.